The 11 T cell receptor beta chains below were found in one sample sequenced in a study of graft-versus-host responses after intestinal transplantation. These receptors' targets are unknown. Profiling relied on immunoSEQ multiplex PCR, and the TCRdb table lists in-frame clones only, not all of them. This table holds approximately 46,000 clones, about 88% found once. Sequencing was performed on unstimulated CD4+ T cells sorted from spleen or lymph node cells, taken before transplant. These receptors originate from a human donor who was the organ donor for an intestinal transplant.

The rearrangement links TRBV5-6 to TRBJ2-1, with D hard to call. Looked up from germline, CDR1 is SGHDT and CDR2 is YYEEEE. The CDR3 loop spans 14 amino acids. Trimming removed 0 bases from V and 4 bases from J, with 8 bases in between. The CDR3 sequence: CASSLGLLYNEQFF. CDR3 sequence (DNA): TGTGCCAGCAGCTTGGGACTCCTTTACAATGAGCAGTTCTTC.

The chain links TRBV6-6 to TRBJ2-7, with D tentatively TRBD1 (6 bases). Trimming took 1 base from V and 2 from J, leaving 9 bases between them. The CDR3 sequence is 14 residues long. Per germline, CDR1 MNHNY and CDR2 SVGAGI (reference sequence). CDR3 DNA: TGTGCCAGCAGTTACTGGGACACTGCCTACGAGCAGTACTTC. It encodes CASSYWDTAYEQYF.

This clone appeared once. The CDR3 coding sequence is TGTGCCAGCAGCGGACGACTAGCGGGGTTCTACAATGAGCAGTTCTTC. Translated: CASSGRLAGFYNEQFF. This rearrangement joins TRBV9 to TRBJ2-1; 11 bases match TRBD2. The CDR3 has 16 residues. Germline V gene lookup returns CDR1 SGDLS and CDR2 YYNGEE. After removal of 3 bases from V and 3 bases from J, the junction contained 5 bases not matched to a gene. Variable domain in full (rest from reference TRBV9 and TRBJ2-1): DSGVTQTPKHLITATGQRVTLRCSPRSGDLSVYWYQQSLDQGLQFLIQYYNGEERAKGNILERFSAQQFPDLHSELNLSSLELGDSALYFCASSGRLAGFYNEQFFGPGTRLTVL.

The chain links TRBV5-1 to TRBJ2-5; no clear D. The CDR3 is 14 amino acids. Per germline, CDR1 SGHRS and CDR2 YFSETQ. Trimming stripped 1 base from V and 5 bases from J, with 12 bases between. The CDR3, as DNA: TGCGCCAGCAGCTTGATCGGGCAAGGGGAGACCCAGTACTTC. The encoded protein is CASSLIGQGETQYF.

The gene calls are TRBV11-2 and TRBJ2-7, with TRBD1 matching 9 bases. Germline trimming cut 3 bases from V and 4 bases from J; bases unmatched to any gene: 4. CDR3 length equals 14 residues. Germline V CDR1 and CDR2: SGHAT, FQNNGV. The CDR3 sequence: CASSFGTGLYEQYF. Written as DNA, the CDR3 is TGTGCCAGCAGCTTTGGGACAGGGTTGTACGAGCAGTACTTC. The full variable domain, with the rest looked up from reference TRBV11-2 and TRBJ2-7, is EAGVAQSPRYKIIEKRQSVAFWCNPISGHATLYWYQQILGQGPKLLIQFQNNGVVDDSQLPKDRFSAERLKGVDSTLKIQPAKLEDSAVYLCASSFGTGLYEQYFGPGTRLTVT.

The chain couples TRBV29-1 to TRBJ1-1, with TRBD1 as a possible D gene (6 bases). Germline V gene sequence: CDR1 SQVTM, CDR2 ANQGSEA. Trimming removed 7 bases from V and 1 base from J, with 10 bases in between. This CDR3 comprises 12 residues. CDR3 region: CSGGHANTEAFF. CDR3 in DNA: TGCAGCGGGGGACATGCGAACACTGAAGCTTTCTTT.

V gene TRBV19 combines with J gene TRBJ1-2, with a weak D call TRBD1 (5 bases). This CDR3 is built from 13 residues. Trimming left V 4 bases short and J 1 base short, with 7 bases between. The germline gives CDR1 LNHDA, CDR2 SQIVND (reference sequence). The CDR3 nucleotides read TGTGCCAGTAGTACCCAGGGTAACTATGGCTACACCTTC. Amino acids: CASSTQGNYGYTF.

Remarks on this clone: An end of the junction does not agree with germline; a read error may underlie this. The chain employs TRBV5-1 and TRBJ1-3, with a possible D match to TRBD1 (5 bases). In germline, CDR1 is SGHRS, CDR2 YFSETQ. This CDR3 region has 14 residues. The CDR3 DNA follows: TGTGCCAGCAGCTTACGAGGGGCTGGAAACACCATATATTTT. This codes for CASSLRGAGNTIYF.

The rearrangement uses TRBV28 and TRBJ1-3, with D maybe TRBD1 (6 bases). CDR3 length: 15 amino acids. The V gene's germline CDR1 is MDHEN and CDR2 SYDVKM. Trimming pared 5 bases from V and 0 bases from J, leaving 11 bases between. CDR3 sequence reads: CASSPLTGSGNTIYF. For the CDR3, the DNA is TGTGCCAGCAGTCCGTTGACAGGCTCTGGAAACACCATATATTTT.

The V call is TRBV5-1, the J call TRBJ2-3; TRBD2 aligns across 9 bases. This CDR3 comprises 18 residues. CDR1 is SGHRS and CDR2 is YFSETQ in the germline V gene. V lost 3 bases and J lost 2; bases outside the gene matches: 13. The DNA of the CDR3 is TGCGCCAGCAGCTATGCACTAGCGGGTGGTACTTACACAGATACGCAGTATTTT. Its protein is CASSYALAGGTYTDTQYF.

This chain joins TRBV6-6 and TRBJ1-1; 7 positions match TRBD1. Germline V gene lookup returns CDR1 MNHNY and CDR2 SVGAGI (reference sequence). V lost 8 bases, J lost 0 bases, and 3 bases stayed unmatched. This CDR3 spans 13 amino acids. The CDR3 DNA is TGTGCCAGCCGAAGGGGGCTGAACACTGAAGCTTTCTTT. This encodes CASRRGLNTEAFF.